The 16 T cell receptor beta chains below were found in one sample sequenced in a study of T cell responses to AZD1222 COVID-19 vaccine. Sequencing was performed with immunoSEQ multiplex PCR; in TCRdb, only in-frame clones are kept and a portion is missing. In the table there are about 90,000 clones, over 75% of which are singletons. This sample comprised peripheral blood, obtained on day 0 of AZD1222 vaccination. The receptors originated from an adult in good health.

The chain recombines TRBV6-1 with TRBJ1-2, with no clear D. The CDR3 is 15 amino acids. The germline V and J ends were trimmed by 0 bases and 1 base, with 9 bases remaining between them. Per the germline V gene, CDR1 is MNHNS and CDR2 is SASEGT. CDR3 DNA sequence: TGTGCCAGCAGTGAAGCAATCGGCAGTAACTATGGCTACACCTTC. Protein sequence: CASSEAIGSNYGYTF.

V is TRBV6-1 and J is TRBJ2-7; 12 bases match TRBD2. The CDR3 consists of 16 residues. Germline V gene data show CDR1 as MNHNS and CDR2 as SASEGT. The trim removed 1 base at V and 4 bases at J, leaving 5 bases unmatched. The CDR3 sequence is CASSEGLAGALYEQYF. Here the CDR3 DNA reads TGTGCCAGCAGTGAAGGACTAGCGGGGGCCCTTTACGAGCAGTACTTC.

The V call is TRBV28, the J call TRBJ2-3, with a possible D match to TRBD2 (6 bases). Germline CDR1 MDHEN, CDR2 SYDVKM. Trimming pared 6 bases from V and 6 bases from J, leaving 19 bases between. This CDR3 is built from 15 residues. The CDR3 reads CASRDSGLRMDTQYF. CDR3 bases: TGTGCCAGCAGGGATAGCGGTCTGAGGATGGATACGCAGTATTTT.

The chain couples TRBV28 to TRBJ1-1, with D unresolved. Germline lookup yields CDR1 MDHEN and CDR2 SYDVKM. The CDR3 spans 14 residues. The V end was cut by 4 bases, the J end by 1 base, with 10 bases between. Written as DNA, the CDR3 is TGTGCCAGCAGTTCCCCGTACGAGAACACTGAAGCTTTCTTT. Translated, it gives CASSSPYENTEAFF.

The chain carries TRBV6-5 and TRBJ2-7; 7 bases map to TRBD2. The CDR3 is 11 amino acids. Germline values: CDR1 MNHEY, CDR2 SVGAGI. CDR3 protein: CAARDYYEQYF. The CDR3 DNA reads TGTGCGGCAAGGGACTACTACGAGCAGTACTTC.

The V gene is TRBV6-4, the J gene TRBJ2-1; D not resolved. The CDR3 is 15 residues long. From germline, CDR1 is MRHNA and CDR2 SNTAGT. The V gene lost 2 bases and the J gene lost 0 bases, with 8 bases spanning the gap. DNA of the CDR3: TGTGCCAGCAGTGACATGCCTCGCTCCTACAATGAGCAGTTCTTC. This encodes CASSDMPRSYNEQFF.

V is TRBV20-1 and J is TRBJ2-1; D ambiguous. The germline CDR1 and CDR2 sequences are DFQATT and SNEGSKA (reference sequence). This CDR3 contains 9 residues. Trimming removed 8 bases from V and 6 bases from J, with 5 bases in between. CDR3 nucleotide sequence: TGCAGTCCTTGCAATGAGCAGTTCTTC. Translated: CSPCNEQFF.

V and J are TRBV19 and TRBJ1-5, with D possibly being TRBD1 (5 bases). Germline lookup yields CDR1 LNHDA and CDR2 SQIVND (reference sequence). This CDR3 is 17 amino acids long. V gave up 0 bases and J gave up 2 bases, with 14 bases separating them. In nucleotides, the CDR3 is TGTGCCAGTAGTATAGATGCGGGGGGTTGGGGCAATCAGCCCCAGCATTTT. As protein: CASSIDAGGWGNQPQHF. The complete variable domain, with remaining parts taken from reference TRBV19 and TRBJ1-5, reads DGGITQSPKYLFRKEGQNVTLSCEQNLNHDAMYWYRQDPGQGLRLIYYSQIVNDFQKGDIAEGYSVSREKKESFPLTVTSAQKNPTAFYLCASSIDAGGWGNQPQHFGDGTRLSIL.

V gene TRBV9 combines with J gene TRBJ1-6, with a tentative D call TRBD1 (5 bases). The germline V gene has CDR1 SGDLS and CDR2 YYNGEE. Trimming took off 3 bases at V and 1 base at J, with 11 bases between the two ends. The CDR3 runs to 16 residues. CDR3 loop: CASSASGGSYNSPLHF. CDR3 DNA sequence: TGTGCCAGCAGCGCCTCGGGGGGATCCTATAATTCACCCCTCCACTTT.

The chain uses TRBV4-2 and TRBJ2-7, with no clear D. Per the germline V gene, CDR1 is LGHNA and CDR2 is YNFKEQ. CDR3 size: 14 residues. V was clipped by 2 bases and J by 1 base, with 9 bases between them. Here the CDR3 DNA reads TGTGCCAGCAGCCAACCTGGGGTTTCCTACGAGCAGTACTTC. As protein: CASSQPGVSYEQYF.

The chain combines TRBV6-7 with TRBJ2-2, with D unclear. TRBV6-7 is an ORF for which the function is uncertain. The V gene lost 2 bases and the J gene lost 1 base, with 11 bases spanning the gap. This CDR3 spans 16 amino acids. The CDR3 DNA reads as TGTGCCAGCAGTTACCTGGCCAGATTGAACACCGGGGAGCTGTTTTTT. Amino acids: CASSYLARLNTGELFF.

The chain has TRBV9 and TRBJ1-4; D unresolved. Germline values: CDR1 SGDLS, CDR2 YYNGEE. V was clipped by 4 bases and J by 5 bases, with 15 bases between them. The CDR3 loop spans 15 amino acids. The CDR3 loop is CASSRQAGRNEKLFF. In nucleotides, the CDR3 is TGTGCCAGCAGCCGCCAAGCTGGGAGAAATGAAAAACTGTTTTTT.

The chain combines TRBV6-5 with TRBJ2-2; possibly TRBD1 or TRBD2 for D (5 bases each). The ends were cut back, 2 bases at V and 9 bases at J, with 10 bases in the middle. The CDR3 contains 13 residues. Germline V gene lookup returns CDR1 MNHEY and CDR2 SVGAGI. Written as DNA, the CDR3 is TGTGCCAGCAGTTACCTACGGGGACGGGAGCTGTTTTTT. It is translated as CASSYLRGRELFF.

The V gene is TRBV27, the J gene TRBJ2-3, with 7 bases fitting TRBD2. This CDR3 is built from 15 residues. V lost 3 bases, J lost 1 base, and 4 bases stayed unmatched. The germline CDR1 and CDR2 sequences are MNHEY and SMNVEV (reference sequence). The CDR3 DNA follows: TGTGCCAGCAGTTTCGGGGCGGGGGGCACAGATACGCAGTATTTT. Translating gives CASSFGAGGTDTQYF.

The rearrangement uses TRBV5-1 and TRBJ2-7; 8 bases agree with TRBD1. CDR3 size: 14 residues. From germline, CDR1 is SGHRS and CDR2 YFSETQ. V lost 5 bases, J lost 6 bases, and 10 bases stayed unmatched. The CDR3 loop is CASRRTGQVGEQYF. CDR3 in DNA: TGCGCCAGCAGGCGAACGGGACAGGTGGGCGAGCAGTACTTC.

The gene calls are TRBV6-5 and TRBJ2-4; D may be TRBD1 or TRBD2 (5 bases each). Between the trimmed V and J ends, which lost 6 bases and 0 bases, there was a span of 9 bases. CDR1 and CDR2 from the germline V gene are MNHEY and SVGAGI. There are 14 residues in the CDR3. The chain's CDR3 is CASSSGTAKNIQYF. The CDR3 DNA reads TGTGCCAGCAGCTCCGGGACAGCCAAAAACATTCAGTACTTC.